The clone carrying this TCR beta chain was recorded many times. Roughly three months, about 14 weeks, into antiretroviral therapy, follow-up blood was collected. All unsorted peripheral T cells were captured because whole blood was used without fractionation. Alpha and beta constant-region primers primed reverse transcription of about 0.5 ug RNA. Using multiplexing indices, alpha and beta chain libraries were generated apart by chain-specific third strand synthesis. TCRdb re-called the 5' RACE reads through MiXCR, storing one row per CDR3 protein. The table has approximately 7,000 distinct CDR3 sequences, 7.4% seen once; the top ten hold 16%. The record originates from a study of HIV-infected patients and healthy controls. The V end was cut by 2 bases, the J end by 1 base, with 9 bases between. CDR3 length: 14 amino acids. From germline, CDR1 is GTSNPN and CDR2 SVGIG (reference sequence).

The rearrangement links TRBV30 to TRBJ1-5; perhaps TRBD1 as D (5 bases). The receptor was derived from an adult with HIV infection. The sample here was blood, taken during antiretroviral therapy. The CDR3 sequence: CAWSRGRSNQPQHF. CDR3 nucleotides: TGTGCCTGGAGTAGGGGAAGGAGCAATCAGCCCCAGCATTTT.